This entry is about one TCR beta chain. MiXCR was run by TCRdb on the RACE reads, yielding one entry per CDR3 protein. The sample contains about 140,000 distinct CDR3 sequences, around 11% of which appear only once. The CDR3 runs 13 residues. Trimming cost V 6 bases and J 6 bases, with 15 bases left between them. The sample's time point: patch test 2, 6 weeks after DPC sensitization. The sample's treatment: therapeutic diphenylcyclopropenone sensitization with weekly scalp DPC. The data derive from a study of human T cells and chemical hapten exposure. Here the sequenced sample was whole blood, taken in connection with sensitization to the hapten diphenylcyclopropenone (DPC). The chain joins TRBV12-3 or TRBV12-4 to TRBJ2-7, with a possible D match to TRBD1 (5 bases). This sequence was found in a woman in her fifties or sixties with alopecia areata. Some clones in this sample may be carry-over from other donors' samples. The CDR3: CASRPQGAREQYF. DNA of the CDR3: TGTGCCAGCAGACCCCAAGGGGCCCGCGAGCAGTACTTC.